These 10 T cell receptor beta chains were sequenced from one sample in a study of T cells after yellow fever vaccination. Each CDR3 protein is one row after TCRdb ran MiXCR on the 5' RACE reads. The repertoire includes 550,000 to 750,000 distinct CDR3 sequences, roughly 14% of them detected once, and roughly 13% sits in the top ten. The sample consisted of PBMCs, taken on the day of the yellow fever booster vaccination. These TCRs come from a man aged 25-40 years who received the YFV17D yellow fever vaccine.

V usage is TRBV12-3 or TRBV12-4 and J usage is TRBJ2-3; 7 bases are a match to TRBD1. V shed 4 bases and J 8 bases; nucleotides not matched to a gene: 3. This CDR3 comprises 12 residues. The CDR3 nucleotides read TGTGCCAGCAGTTGGGACAGCTCTACGCAGTATTTT. Translation: CASSWDSSTQYF.

The rearrangement joins TRBV24-1 to TRBJ2-3; 8 nucleotides agree with TRBD1. The V gene's germline CDR1 is KGHDR and CDR2 SFDVKD. CDR3 length: 17 residues. The trim removed 4 bases at V and 0 bases at J, leaving 8 bases unmatched. CDR3 residues: CATSDALGTGSTDTQYF. The CDR3 DNA follows: TGTGCCACCAGTGACGCCCTTGGGACAGGAAGCACAGATACGCAGTATTTT.

Details on this clonotype: One junction end disagrees with the germline gene, perhaps due to a read error. This chain links TRBV25-1 with TRBJ2-5, with 8 bases lining up with TRBD2. The germline V gene encodes CDR1 MGHDK and CDR2 SYGVNS. This CDR3 contains 13 residues. The CDR3 here is CASSSGSQGTQYF. The CDR3 nucleotides are TGTGCCAGCAGTAGCGGGAGTCAAGGGACCCAGTACTTC.

The chain employs TRBV20-1 and TRBJ2-7, with 10 bases aligning to TRBD2. After removal of 3 bases from V and 0 bases from J, the junction contained 5 bases not matched to a gene. Per germline, CDR1 DFQATT and CDR2 SNEGSKA (reference sequence). CDR3 length: 15 residues. This CDR3 is CSARELAGSSYEQYF. In DNA, the CDR3 is TGCAGTGCTAGGGAACTAGCGGGGAGCTCCTACGAGCAGTACTTC.

This chain joins TRBV19 and TRBJ2-3; D unresolved. V was pared by 4 bases and J by 2 bases, with 16 bases between. There are 16 residues in the CDR3. Per germline, CDR1 LNHDA and CDR2 SQIVND (reference sequence). The CDR3 bases are TGTGCCAGTAGTAAAGTTACCCAGCTACCCACAGATACGCAGTATTTT. This translates into CASSKVTQLPTDTQYF.

This clonotype was picked up a small number of times. The J gene is TRBJ2-3, the V gene TRBV5-1; no clear D gene. The CDR3 is 13 amino acids. Trimming stripped 0 bases from V and 4 bases from J, with 6 bases between. Germline V gene lookup returns CDR1 SGHRS and CDR2 YFSETQ. This chain's CDR3 is CASSLERPDTQYF. CDR3 nucleotides: TGCGCCAGCAGCTTGGAGAGGCCAGATACGCAGTATTTT.

This chain uses TRBV15 with TRBJ2-2; D not resolved. CDR1 and CDR2 from the germline V gene are LNHNV and YYDKDF (reference sequence). The V gene lost 1 base and the J gene lost 3 bases, with 3 bases spanning the gap. The CDR3 consists of 13 residues. In nucleotides, the CDR3 is TGTGCCACCAGCAGAGCCCACACCGGGGAGCTGTTTTTT. Its translation: CATSRAHTGELFF. The variable domain in full, completed from reference TRBV15 and TRBJ2-2, reads DAMVIQNPRYQVTQFGKPVTLSCSQTLNHNVMYWYQQKSSQAPKLLFHYYDKDFNNEADTPDNFQSRRPNTSFCFLDIRSPGLGDTAMYLCATSRAHTGELFFGEGSRLTVL.

V gene TRBV29-1 combines with J gene TRBJ2-7, with D unresolved. The CDR3 extends over 13 amino acids. The V and J ends lost 4 bases and 0 bases respectively, with 10 bases between them. Germline values: CDR1 SQVTM, CDR2 ANQGSEA. Here the CDR3 reads CSVGKENSYEQYF. The DNA of the CDR3 is TGCAGCGTTGGTAAAGAGAACTCCTACGAGCAGTACTTC.

The chain joins TRBV4-3 to TRBJ2-7; maybe TRBD2 (5 bases). The CDR3 is 16 amino acids. Trimming took 1 base from V and 4 from J, leaving 17 bases between them. The germline V gene encodes CDR1 LGHNA and CDR2 YSLEER. CDR3 DNA sequence: TGCGCCAGCAGCCAAGCCCTGGAGCCGAGGAGGTACGAGCAGTACTTC. Its translation: CASSQALEPRRYEQYF.

This clonotype was counted between two and nine times. The genes are TRBV12-3 or TRBV12-4 and TRBJ2-3; D is unresolved. Trimming left V 3 bases short and J 5 bases short, with 12 bases between. This CDR3 region has 14 residues. Written as DNA, the CDR3 is TGTGCCAGCAGTTTTCCCACTAAAGAAGATACGCAGTATTTT. Translated: CASSFPTKEDTQYF.